The rows below give T cell receptor beta chains drawn from one sample of a study of cytomegalovirus exposure and HLA in healthy donors. Only in-frame clones appear in the TCRdb table, and some are missing; sequencing was by immunoSEQ multiplex PCR. Of under 250,000 clones in the sample, about 81% were seen once. The sequenced sample was PBMCs. The receptor source for this set is a woman aged 25 to 45 in good health and CMV-seronegative. Each CDR3 is given with its conserved first and last residue. A D gene is named only where the DNA matches it firmly. Clone size appears in some rows only: once, few, many, or a class for an expanded clone.

D gene,clone size,CDR3 length,V gene,J gene,CDR3 protein,CDR3 DNA
-,-,12,TRBV18,TRBJ2-7,CASTKQGHEQYF,TGTGCCAGCACCAAACAGGGCCACGAGCAGTACTTC
-,-,15,TRBV15,TRBJ1-1,CATSREGARVTEAFF,TGTGCCACCAGCAGAGAAGGGGCGAGAGTGACTGAAGCTTTCTTT
TRBD1,-,15,TRBV5-4,TRBJ2-2,CASSLGQGFSGELFF,TGTGCCAGCAGCCTCGGACAGGGTTTTTCCGGGGAGCTGTTTTTT
TRBD1,-,14,TRBV15,TRBJ2-1,CATSKQGSYNEQFF,TGTGCCACCAGCAAACAGGGGTCCTACAATGAGCAGTTCTTC
-,-,14,TRBV11-2,TRBJ1-2,CASSPLERIHGYTF,TGTGCCAGCAGCCCCTTAGAGAGAATTCATGGCTACACCTTC
-,-,14,TRBV5-6,TRBJ2-7,CASSLGTESYEQYF,TGTGCCAGCAGCTTGGGGACAGAAAGCTACGAGCAGTACTTC
-,-,13,TRBV19,TRBJ1-2,CASRDRLGEGYTF,TGTGCCAGTAGAGACAGGTTGGGGGAAGGCTACACCTTC
TRBD1,few,14,TRBV7-6,TRBJ1-1,CASSSGQGFTEAFF,TGTGCCAGCAGCTCAGGACAGGGTTTCACTGAAGCTTTCTTT
-,-,16,TRBV19,TRBJ1-4,CASSIHFVGANEKLFF,TGTGCCAGTAGTATTCATTTTGTCGGAGCTAATGAAAAACTGTTTTTT
TRBD1,-,15,TRBV7-9,TRBJ2-7,CASSSVRDRGWEQYF,TGTGCCAGCAGCTCAGTCCGGGACAGGGGTTGGGAGCAGTACTTC
TRBD2,once,19,TRBV6-1,TRBJ2-4,CASSGGFGGGEVPKNIQYF,TGTGCCAGCAGTGGGGGATTTGGCGGGGGAGAAGTACCCAAAAACATTCAGTACTTC
TRBD1,many,15,TRBV5-1,TRBJ1-5,CASSSDGQANQPQHF,TGCGCCAGCAGCTCAGATGGACAGGCCAATCAGCCCCAGCATTTT
-,-,14,TRBV19,TRBJ2-7,CASSPGLHSYEQYF,TGTGCCAGTAGTCCGGGACTCCACTCCTACGAGCAGTACTTC
TRBD1,few,15,TRBV7-3,TRBJ1-6,CASSPRQGSGSPLHF,TGTGCCAGCAGCCCCAGACAGGGGTCTGGTTCACCCCTCCACTTT
-,-,15,TRBV4-1,TRBJ1-5,CASSQGLSGHQPQHF,TGCGCCAGCAGCCAAGGTCTCTCAGGGCATCAGCCCCAGCATTTT
-,-,15,TRBV6-1,TRBJ1-2,CASSEVAGPFYGYTF,TGTGCCAGCAGTGAAGTAGCAGGGCCATTCTATGGCTACACCTTC
-,-,13,TRBV7-8,TRBJ2-1,CASSPTGYNEQFF,TGTGCCAGCAGCCCAACCGGTTACAATGAGCAGTTCTTC
TRBD2,many,17,TRBV4-1,TRBJ2-3,CASSSLAQRGRTDTQYF,TGCGCCAGCAGCTCGTTGGCCCAGCGGGGGCGCACAGATACGCAGTATTTT
TRBD2,-,17,TRBV7-2,TRBJ2-7,CASSLPPVSGSSYEQYF,TGTGCCAGCAGCTTGCCCCCCGTGAGCGGGAGCTCCTACGAGCAGTACTTC
-,-,16,TRBV10-3,TRBJ2-3,CAISESGTRATDTQYF,TGTGCCATCAGTGAGTCTGGAACTAGGGCCACAGATACGCAGTATTTT
TRBD1,-,14,TRBV7-9,TRBJ2-7,CASSLADRGYEQYF,TGTGCCAGCAGCTTAGCCGACAGGGGCTACGAGCAGTACTTC